One and the same sample provided the 5 T cell receptor beta chains below, sequenced in a study of T cell repertoires in cytomegalovirus infection (dated by TCRdb to between 2018 and 2021). Sequencing used an Illumina HiSeq 1500. TCRdb handled the public reads itself, with Q25 trimming in fastp and clone calling in MiXCR, and kept productive beta chains. Under each unique CDR3 protein, matching rows form one entry showing the most common genes and DNA. Present in this sample are around 140,000 distinct CDR3 sequences, about 6.3% of which were seen just once. Together, the top ten hold about a sixth of the sample. The source material was PBMCs. Receptor source: a human donor in good health (CMV status not recorded). Some clones in this sample may be carry-over from other donors' samples.

This clonotype has a handful of counts. The V call is TRBV18, the J call TRBJ1-2; D possibly corresponds to TRBD1 (6 bases). Trimming took 1 base from V and 9 from J, leaving 12 bases between them. Germline V lookup: CDR1 KGHSH, CDR2 LQKENI. The length of the CDR3 is 13 residues. The CDR3 sequence is CASSPQGGQSYTF. In DNA form, the CDR3 reads TGTGCCAGCTCACCACAAGGGGGGCAAAGCTACACCTTC.

Many counts were recorded for this clonotype. The chain combines TRBV7-8 with TRBJ1-1; 9 bases are shared with TRBD1. The germline CDR1 and CDR2 sequences are SGHVS and FQNEAQ. This CDR3 has 14 amino acids. Unmatched junction bases numbered 7, after V lost 7 bases and J lost 4 bases. The CDR3 loop reads CASTWTGEVTEAFF. As DNA, the CDR3 is TGTGCCAGCACCTGGACAGGGGAGGTCACTGAAGCTTTCTTT. Drawing the rest from reference TRBV7-8 and TRBJ1-1, the complete variable domain is GAGVSQSPRYKVAKRGQDVALRCDPISGHVSLFWYQQALGQGPEFLTYFQNEAQLDKSGLPSDRFFAERPEGSVSTLKIQRTQQEDSAVYLCASTWTGEVTEAFFGQGTRLTVV.

This clonotype has only a few counts. V is TRBV7-9 and J is TRBJ1-5, with 9 bases matching TRBD1. This CDR3 region has 18 residues. Germline-derived CDR1 and CDR2 are SEHNR and FQNEAQ (reference sequence). The trim removed 5 bases at V and 2 bases at J, leaving 13 bases unmatched. The CDR3 nucleotides read TGTGCCAGCAGCAGCGAGGGTGGGGACAGGGTTGGCAATCAGCCCCAGCATTTT. Protein sequence: CASSSEGGDRVGNQPQHF. The whole variable domain, remainder taken from reference TRBV7-9 and TRBJ1-5, is DTGVSQNPRHKITKRGQNVTFRCDPISEHNRLYWYRQTLGQGPEFLTYFQNEAQLEKSRLLSDRFSAERPKGSFSTLEIQRTEQGDSAMYLCASSSEGGDRVGNQPQHFGDGTRLSIL.

This clonotype was seen more than once but under ten times. This chain connects TRBV30 to TRBJ1-6, with D hard to call. The CDR3 sequence is 15 residues long. Germline assignment: CDR1 GTSNPN and CDR2 SVGIG (reference sequence). V shed 1 base and J shed 5 bases, with 12 bases lying between them. The CDR3 nucleotides are TGTGCCTGGAGTGGGGATGGACGGGATAATTCACCCCTCCACTTT. This encodes CAWSGDGRDNSPLHF.

This clonotype has a count of ten or more. The chain is built from TRBV7-8 and TRBJ2-5; possible D gene TRBD1, 6 bases. Germline V CDR1 and CDR2: SGHVS, FQNEAQ. Trimming removed 5 bases from V and 8 bases from J, with 18 bases in between. The CDR3 contains 14 residues. The CDR3 DNA reads TGTGCCAGCAGCCCCTTGGTAACAGGGAACACCCAGTACTTC. Protein sequence: CASSPLVTGNTQYF.